Shown below are 21 T cell receptor beta chains from a single sample sequenced in a study of tumor-infiltrating lymphocytes in primary liver carcinoma. Germline DNA was also extracted, and blood RNA was taken from unsorted whole blood. A primer matching the constant region was used to make TCR beta cDNA from approximately 520 ng of total RNA. Nested multiplex PCR, run for three rounds with slightly modified ARM-PCR, yielded TCR beta libraries. The first two PCR rounds used TRBV1-TRBV30 forward primers with a C-beta reverse primer, 10 to 11 cycles each. TCRdb re-called the multiplex PCR reads with MiXCR, one entry per CDR3 protein. The repertoire holds about 200,000 distinct CDR3 sequences, with less than 65% as singletons. Sequenced material: peripheral blood. The receptor source for this set is a woman aged 55-69 years with primary liver carcinoma and hepatitis B virus infection.

This clonotype was recorded at least ten times. The CDR3 sequence is CASSEVSGSRPTQYF. The CDR3 nucleotides read TGTGCCAGCAGCGAGGTTAGCGGGAGTCGTCCTACGCAGTATTTT. The chain has TRBV12-3 or TRBV12-4 and TRBJ2-3; 9 bases are a match to TRBD2. Trimming removed 6 bases from V and 8 bases from J; junction bases left unmatched: 12. This CDR3 has 15 amino acids.

This clonotype came up many times. The chain carries TRBV11-2 and TRBJ2-7; no clear D. The V and J ends lost 1 base and 5 bases respectively, with 12 bases between them. CDR1 and CDR2 from the germline V gene are SGHAT and FQNNGV. This CDR3 spans 14 amino acids. The CDR3 DNA is TGTGCCAGCAGCTTAGCCCTGGCCGGCAACGAGCAGTACTTC. Translated: CASSLALAGNEQYF. The variable domain in full, with the rest retrieved from reference TRBV11-2 and TRBJ2-7, is EAGVAQSPRYKIIEKRQSVAFWCNPISGHATLYWYQQILGQGPKLLIQFQNNGVVDDSQLPKDRFSAERLKGVDSTLKIQPAKLEDSAVYLCASSLALAGNEQYFGPGTRLTVT.

The sample holds a few counts of this clonotype. This chain joins TRBV6-5 and TRBJ1-2; 9 bases agree with TRBD1. The J segment lost 8 bases and the V segment lost 0 bases, leaving 7 bases of the junction unmatched. Germline V gene data show CDR1 as MNHEY and CDR2 as SVGAGI. CDR3 length: 15 amino acids. The CDR3 bases are TGTGCCAGCAGTTACTCGCCAGGGACAGGGCTGGGCTACACCTTC. This gives the protein CASSYSPGTGLGYTF.

In this sample, this clonotype turned up a few times. The chain couples TRBV5-4 to TRBJ1-2; D perhaps matches TRBD1 (6 bases). The length of the CDR3 is 13 residues. CDR1 is SGHNT and CDR2 is YYREEE in the germline V gene (reference sequence). V was cut by 4 bases and J by 6 bases, with 13 bases left in between. In DNA, the CDR3 is TGTGCCAGCAGCCAAGGGAACAGGGATGGCTACACCTTC. It translates to CASSQGNRDGYTF. Looking up the rest from reference TRBV5-4 and TRBJ1-2 gives the full variable domain: ETGVTQSPTHLIKTRGQQVTLRCSSQSGHNTVSWYQQALGQGPQFIFQYYREEENGRGNFPPRFSGLQFPNYSSELNVNALELDDSALYLCASSQGNRDGYTFGSGTRLTVV.

The V call is TRBV12-3 or TRBV12-4, the J call TRBJ1-5; possible D gene TRBD1, 6 bases. This CDR3 has 19 residues. The ends were cut back, 3 bases at V and 4 bases at J, with 25 bases in the middle. CDR3 in amino acids: CASSLVTLATRGENQPQHF. For the CDR3, the DNA is TGTGCCAGCAGTTTGGTAACTTTGGCGACAAGGGGGGAAAATCAGCCCCAGCATTTT.

J is TRBJ2-5 and V is TRBV11-2; no clear D gene. Trimming took off 4 bases at V and 4 bases at J, with 19 bases between the two ends. CDR3 size: 16 residues. The germline V gene encodes CDR1 SGHAT and CDR2 FQNNGV. CDR3 residues: CASSYSRGSRRETQYF. DNA of the CDR3: TGTGCCAGCAGCTACTCTCGTGGTAGTAGGAGAGAGACCCAGTACTTC.

To note about this clonotype: The junction and the germline gene differ at one end; a read error may be behind it. The chain joins TRBV11-2 to TRBJ2-1, with 10 bases identical to TRBD2. This CDR3 comprises 15 residues. The germline V gene has CDR1 SGHAT and CDR2 FQNNGV. CDR3 DNA sequence: TGTGCCAGCAGCTCCTGGACTAGCGGCGATTTTGAGCAGCTCTTC. Its translation is CASSSWTSGDFEQLF.

As concerns this clonotype: Here the CDR3 omits its conserved ending phenylalanine or tryptophan, so a read error is the likely source. The V call is TRBV20-1, the J call TRBJ2-1; TRBD2 agrees at 9 bases. Per germline, CDR1 DFQATT and CDR2 SNEGSKA (reference sequence). With 5 bases clipped from V and 6 bases from J, the junction kept 14 bases outside the gene matches. This CDR3 contains 16 residues. This CDR3 reads CSAASPAGGRVNEQFL. DNA for the CDR3: TGCAGTGCTGCATCCCCGGCGGGCGGGAGGGTCAATGAGCAGTTCTTG.

This clonotype occurred a few times. The rearrangement links TRBV7-9 to TRBJ2-7, with TRBD2 matching 14 bases. Germline assignment: CDR1 SEHNR and CDR2 FQNEAQ (reference sequence). V dropped 8 bases and J dropped 6; count of bases not matched to a gene: 12. CDR3 size: 16 residues. CDR3 residues: CASSLRGTSGSGEQYF. The CDR3 nucleotides read TGTGCCAGCTCCTTACGGGGGACTAGCGGGAGCGGCGAGCAGTACTTC.

The chain employs TRBV6-6 and TRBJ2-7; a possible D gene is TRBD1 (7 bases). The CDR3 loop spans 15 amino acids. The V gene lost 6 bases and the J gene lost 0 bases, with 15 bases spanning the gap. CDR1 and CDR2 (germline): MNHNY, SVGAGI (reference sequence). The CDR3 sequence is CASSQRGDSSYEQYF. The CDR3 DNA follows: TGTGCCAGCAGCCAGAGGGGGGACAGCTCCTACGAGCAGTACTTC.

Concerning this clonotype: The conserved phenylalanine or tryptophan is not found at the CDR3 terminus, so this likely reflects a read error. The rearrangement joins TRBV4-2 to TRBJ1-2; D may be TRBD1 (6 bases). Germline V gene lookup returns CDR1 LGHNA and CDR2 YNFKEQ. The CDR3 has 17 residues. This chain's CDR3 is CASSQSPQGISLYGYTL. In DNA form, the CDR3 reads TGTGCCAGCAGCCAATCGCCCCAGGGGATTTCGCTCTATGGATACACCTTA.

Note on this clonotype: A read error may explain this, as a much larger clone is one base away. The chain has TRBV6-5 and TRBJ2-7, with D possibly being TRBD1 or TRBD2 (6 bases each). Germline CDR1 and CDR2: MNHEY and SVGAGI. This CDR3 region has 15 residues. The CDR3: CVSSYRRGSGYEQYF. CDR3 in DNA: TGTGTCAGCAGTTACAGGAGGGGGAGCGGTTACGAGCAGTACTTC.

With regard to this clonotype: The junction differs from germline at one of its ends, possibly a read error. The J gene is TRBJ2-5, the V gene TRBV11-2; 12 positions agree with TRBD2. In germline, CDR1 is SGHAT, CDR2 FQNNGV. The CDR3 has 16 amino acids. The CDR3 coding sequence is TGCGCCAGCAGCTCCCGGACTAGCGGGGCTTCAGAGACCCGGTACTTC. Translating it yields CASSSRTSGASETRYF.

This clonotype was found many times. The V gene is TRBV6-5, the J gene TRBJ2-2, with TRBD2 identical over 11 bases. V lost 7 bases and J lost 7; bases outside the gene matches: 14. Germline V CDR1 and CDR2: MNHEY, SVGAGI. CDR3 size: 17 residues. CDR3 nucleotide sequence: TGTGCCAGCACTTATAGCGGGAGGGCCTTCCACAGCGGGGAGCTGTTTTTT. This codes for CASTYSGRAFHSGELFF.

This clonotype was seen repeatedly, ten times or more. This sequence joins TRBV11-2 and TRBJ2-1; either TRBD1 or TRBD2 may fit D (5 bases each). This CDR3 comprises 14 residues. Per germline, CDR1 SGHAT and CDR2 FQNNGV. The ends were cut back, 5 bases at V and 2 bases at J, with 10 bases in the middle. This CDR3 reads CASSPRGPYNEQFF. CDR3 DNA: TGTGCCAGCAGCCCCCGGGGCCCCTACAATGAGCAGTTCTTC.

V is TRBV11-2 and J is TRBJ2-2; 9 bases fit TRBD2. Germline V lookup: CDR1 SGHAT, CDR2 FQNNGV. V shed 6 bases and J 4 bases; nucleotides not matched to a gene: 18. The CDR3 covers 19 residues. The CDR3 reads CASRRRVAGVRLGTGELFF. DNA of the CDR3: TGTGCCAGCAGACGAAGAGTAGCGGGAGTTCGGTTGGGCACCGGGGAGCTGTTTTTT. Looking up the rest from reference TRBV11-2 and TRBJ2-2 gives the full variable domain: EAGVAQSPRYKIIEKRQSVAFWCNPISGHATLYWYQQILGQGPKLLIQFQNNGVVDDSQLPKDRFSAERLKGVDSTLKIQPAKLEDSAVYLCASRRRVAGVRLGTGELFFGEGSRLTVL.

The rearrangement uses TRBV21-1 and TRBJ2-3; the DNA was not used to check the table's D call, TRBD1. TRBV21-1 is annotated as a pseudogene. This CDR3 has 14 residues. DNA of the CDR3: TGTGCCAGCAGCAAAGAGGGGGGGGCAGATACGCAGTATTTT. Translation: CASSKEGGADTQYF.

This clonotype was picked up many times. The chain recombines TRBV30 with TRBJ1-5; TRBD1 aligns across 9 bases. CDR3 length equals 15 residues. V was clipped by 3 bases and J by 6 bases; unmatched bases: 9. Germline V CDR1 and CDR2: GTSNPN, SVGIG (reference sequence). DNA for the CDR3: TGTGCCTGGAGCGTAACCACAGGGGGCACTCAGCCCCAGCATTTT. Protein product: CAWSVTTGGTQPQHF.

This sequence joins TRBV5-6 and TRBJ1-1; 7 positions match TRBD1. J gave up 9 bases and V 6 bases, and 14 bases lay outside the gene matches. The CDR3 extends over 14 amino acids. From germline, CDR1 is SGHDT and CDR2 YYEEEE. As DNA, the CDR3 is TGTGCCAGCAACCTCCCTAAGACAGGGAATCAAGCTTTCTTT. This encodes CASNLPKTGNQAFF.

Comment on this clonotype: Since a much larger clone is just one base distant, this may be a read error. The chain couples TRBV5-5 to TRBJ2-5; TRBD1 agrees at 10 bases. This CDR3 comprises 15 residues. The germline gives CDR1 SGHKS, CDR2 YYEKEE (reference sequence). CDR3 loop: CASSSPGQGTEIQYF. CDR3 in DNA: TGTGCCAGCAGCTCTCCGGGACAGGGGACGGAGATCCAGTACTTC.

Concerning this clonotype: The junction shows a germline mismatch at one end, possibly a read error. The chain uses TRBV11-2 and TRBJ2-7; D is undetermined. Looked up from germline, CDR1 is SGHAT and CDR2 is FQNNGV. The CDR3 runs to 14 residues. Here the CDR3 DNA reads TGTGCCTGCAGCCCAGATCTCCGTCTGTGCGAGCAGTACTTC. This gives the protein CACSPDLRLCEQYF. The full variable domain, with the rest looked up from reference TRBV11-2 and TRBJ2-7, is EAGVAQSPRYKIIEKRQSVAFWCNPISGHATLYWYQQILGQGPKLLIQFQNNGVVDDSQLPKDRFSAERLKGVDSTLKIQPAKLEDSAVYLCACSPDLRLCEQYFGPGTRLTVT.